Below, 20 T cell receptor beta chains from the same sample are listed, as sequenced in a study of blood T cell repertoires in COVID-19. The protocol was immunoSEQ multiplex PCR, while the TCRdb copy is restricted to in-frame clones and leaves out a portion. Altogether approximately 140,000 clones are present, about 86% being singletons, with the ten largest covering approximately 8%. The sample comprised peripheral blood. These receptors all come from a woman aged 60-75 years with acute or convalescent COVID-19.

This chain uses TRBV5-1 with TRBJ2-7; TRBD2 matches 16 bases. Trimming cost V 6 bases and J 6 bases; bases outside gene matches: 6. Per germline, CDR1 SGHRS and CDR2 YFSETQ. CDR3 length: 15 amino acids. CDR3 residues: CASTGTSGGAPEQYF. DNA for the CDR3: TGCGCCAGCACCGGGACTAGCGGGGGGGCTCCCGAGCAGTACTTC.

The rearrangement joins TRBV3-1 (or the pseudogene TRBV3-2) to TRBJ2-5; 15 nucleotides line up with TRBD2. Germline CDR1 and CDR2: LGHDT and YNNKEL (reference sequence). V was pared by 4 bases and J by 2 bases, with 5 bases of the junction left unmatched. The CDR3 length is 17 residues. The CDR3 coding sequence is TGTGCCAGCAGCCCACGGGGACTAGCGGGGGGTCAAGAGACCCAGTACTTC. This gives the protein CASSPRGLAGGQETQYF.

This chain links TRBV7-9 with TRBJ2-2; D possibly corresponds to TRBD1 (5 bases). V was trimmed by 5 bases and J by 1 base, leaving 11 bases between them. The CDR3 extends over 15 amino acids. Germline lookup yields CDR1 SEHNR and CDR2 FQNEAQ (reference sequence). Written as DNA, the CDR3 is TGTGCCAGCAGCAAACACGGACAGAACACCGGGGAGCTGTTTTTT. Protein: CASSKHGQNTGELFF.

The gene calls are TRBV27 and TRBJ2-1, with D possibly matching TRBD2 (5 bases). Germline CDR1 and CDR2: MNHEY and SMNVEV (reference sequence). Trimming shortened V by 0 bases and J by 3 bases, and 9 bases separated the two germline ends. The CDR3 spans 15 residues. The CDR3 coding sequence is TGTGCCAGCAGTTTATCGATAGGACTCTACAATGAGCAGTTCTTC. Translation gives CASSLSIGLYNEQFF.

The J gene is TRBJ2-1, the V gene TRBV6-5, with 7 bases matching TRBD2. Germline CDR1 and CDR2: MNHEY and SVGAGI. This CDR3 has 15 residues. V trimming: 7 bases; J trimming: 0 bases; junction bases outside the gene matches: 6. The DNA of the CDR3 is TGTGCCAGCACTCTCAGCGGGGCCTCCTACAATGAGCAGTTCTTC. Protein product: CASTLSGASYNEQFF.

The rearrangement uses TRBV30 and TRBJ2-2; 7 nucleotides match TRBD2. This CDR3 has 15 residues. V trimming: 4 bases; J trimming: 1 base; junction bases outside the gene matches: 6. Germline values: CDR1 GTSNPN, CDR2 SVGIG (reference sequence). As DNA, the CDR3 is TGTGCCTGGAACTCGGGGGGTGTGAACACCGGGGAGCTGTTTTTT. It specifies CAWNSGGVNTGELFF.

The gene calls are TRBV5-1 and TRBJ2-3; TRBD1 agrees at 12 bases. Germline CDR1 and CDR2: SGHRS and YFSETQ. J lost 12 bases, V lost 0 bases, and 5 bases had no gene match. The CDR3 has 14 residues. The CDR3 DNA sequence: TGCGCCAGCAGCTTGGGGGACAGGGGGCGCATCCAGTATTTT. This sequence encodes CASSLGDRGRIQYF.

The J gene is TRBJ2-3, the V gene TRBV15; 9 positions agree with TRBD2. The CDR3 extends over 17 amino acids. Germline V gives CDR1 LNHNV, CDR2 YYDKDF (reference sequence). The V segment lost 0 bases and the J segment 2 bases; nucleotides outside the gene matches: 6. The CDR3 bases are TGTGCCACCAGCAGAGACCCAAGCGGGGGGCACACAGATACGCAGTATTTT. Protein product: CATSRDPSGGHTDTQYF.

CDR3 nucleotide sequence: TGCAGCGTTGTGTTGAGGGGGGGCCGCTATGAGCAGTTCTTC. The encoded protein is CSVVLRGGRYEQFF. V and J are TRBV29-1 and TRBJ2-1; TRBD2 might be the D (7 bases). Germline CDR1 and CDR2: SQVTM and ANQGSEA. Trimming pared 4 bases from V and 8 bases from J, leaving 18 bases between. The CDR3 totals 14 residues.

CDR3 DNA sequence: TGTGCCAGCAGTGAATCTGGGGGGTGGGAGTCTTCACCCCTCCACTTT. This sequence encodes CASSESGGWESSPLHF. V and J are TRBV25-1 and TRBJ1-6, with D maybe TRBD1 (5 bases). Trimming took 1 base from V and 9 from J, leaving 16 bases between them. Germline V gene lookup returns CDR1 MGHDK and CDR2 SYGVNS. CDR3 length equals 16 residues.

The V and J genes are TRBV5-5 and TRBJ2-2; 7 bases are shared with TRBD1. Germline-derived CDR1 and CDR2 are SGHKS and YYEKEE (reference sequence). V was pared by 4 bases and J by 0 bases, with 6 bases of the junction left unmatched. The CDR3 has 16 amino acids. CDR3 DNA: TGTGCCAGCAGCAGGGACAGCCCTACGAACACCGGGGAGCTGTTTTTT. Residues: CASSRDSPTNTGELFF.

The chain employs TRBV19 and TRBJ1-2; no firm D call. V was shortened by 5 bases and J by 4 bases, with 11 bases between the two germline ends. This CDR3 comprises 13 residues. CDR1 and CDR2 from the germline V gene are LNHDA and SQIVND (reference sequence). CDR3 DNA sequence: TGTGCCAGTAGTTGGGCGCAACCCTATGGCTACACCTTC. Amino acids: CASSWAQPYGYTF. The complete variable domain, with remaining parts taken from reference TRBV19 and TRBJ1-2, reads DGGITQSPKYLFRKEGQNVTLSCEQNLNHDAMYWYRQDPGQGLRLIYYSQIVNDFQKGDIAEGYSVSREKKESFPLTVTSAQKNPTAFYLCASSWAQPYGYTFGSGTRLTVV.

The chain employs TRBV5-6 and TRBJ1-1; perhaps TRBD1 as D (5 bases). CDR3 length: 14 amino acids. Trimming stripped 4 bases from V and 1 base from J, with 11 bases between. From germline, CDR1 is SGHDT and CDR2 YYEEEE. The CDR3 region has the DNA TGTGCCAGCAGCGGGGGACTCAAGAACACTGAAGCTTTCTTT. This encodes CASSGGLKNTEAFF.

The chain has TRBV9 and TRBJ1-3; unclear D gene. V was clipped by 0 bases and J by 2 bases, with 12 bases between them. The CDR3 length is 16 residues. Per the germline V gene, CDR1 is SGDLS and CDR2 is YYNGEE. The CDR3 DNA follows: TGTGCCAGCAGCGTAGGGGCGGGTATCACTGGAAACACCATATATTTT. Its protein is CASSVGAGITGNTIYF.

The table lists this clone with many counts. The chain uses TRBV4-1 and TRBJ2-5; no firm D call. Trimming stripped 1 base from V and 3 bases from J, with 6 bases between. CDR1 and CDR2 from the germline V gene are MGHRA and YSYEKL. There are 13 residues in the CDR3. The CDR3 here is CASSQGGEETQYF. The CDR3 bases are TGCGCCAGCAGCCAAGGTGGAGAAGAGACCCAGTACTTC.

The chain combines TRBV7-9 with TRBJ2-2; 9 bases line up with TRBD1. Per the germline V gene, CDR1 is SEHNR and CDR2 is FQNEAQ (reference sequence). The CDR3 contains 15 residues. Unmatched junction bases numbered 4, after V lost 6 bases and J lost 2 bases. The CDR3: CASRGGQGNTGELFF. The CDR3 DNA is TGTGCCAGCAGGGGGGGACAGGGCAACACCGGGGAGCTGTTTTTT.

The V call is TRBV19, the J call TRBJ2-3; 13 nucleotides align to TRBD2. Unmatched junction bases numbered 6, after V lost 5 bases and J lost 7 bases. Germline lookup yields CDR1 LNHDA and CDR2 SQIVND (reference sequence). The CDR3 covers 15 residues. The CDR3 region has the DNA TGTGCCAGTAGTGTCGGACTAGCGGGGGCTTATACGCAGTATTTT. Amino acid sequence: CASSVGLAGAYTQYF.

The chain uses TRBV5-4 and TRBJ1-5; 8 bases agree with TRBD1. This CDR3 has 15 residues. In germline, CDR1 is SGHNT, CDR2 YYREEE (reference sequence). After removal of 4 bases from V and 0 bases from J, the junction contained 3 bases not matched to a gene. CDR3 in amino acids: CASSLQGASNQPQHF. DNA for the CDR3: TGTGCCAGCAGCCTTCAGGGGGCTAGCAATCAGCCCCAGCATTTT.

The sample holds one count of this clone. CDR3 loop: CASSLGNSGGANIQFF. The CDR3 DNA reads TGTGCCAGCAGCTTAGGTAATAGCGGGGGGGCAAATATCCAGTTCTTC. This chain joins TRBV7-9 and TRBJ2-1; 11 bases align to TRBD2. The germline gives CDR1 SEHNR, CDR2 FQNEAQ (reference sequence). The CDR3 runs to 16 residues. The trim removed 1 base at V and 13 bases at J, leaving 12 bases unmatched.

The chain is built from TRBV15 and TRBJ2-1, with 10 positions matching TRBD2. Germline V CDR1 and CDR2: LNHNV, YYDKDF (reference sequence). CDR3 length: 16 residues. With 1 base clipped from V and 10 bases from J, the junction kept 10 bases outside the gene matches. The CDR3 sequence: CATSRGLLAGAREQFF. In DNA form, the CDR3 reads TGTGCCACCAGCAGAGGTTTGCTAGCGGGGGCCAGAGAGCAGTTCTTC.